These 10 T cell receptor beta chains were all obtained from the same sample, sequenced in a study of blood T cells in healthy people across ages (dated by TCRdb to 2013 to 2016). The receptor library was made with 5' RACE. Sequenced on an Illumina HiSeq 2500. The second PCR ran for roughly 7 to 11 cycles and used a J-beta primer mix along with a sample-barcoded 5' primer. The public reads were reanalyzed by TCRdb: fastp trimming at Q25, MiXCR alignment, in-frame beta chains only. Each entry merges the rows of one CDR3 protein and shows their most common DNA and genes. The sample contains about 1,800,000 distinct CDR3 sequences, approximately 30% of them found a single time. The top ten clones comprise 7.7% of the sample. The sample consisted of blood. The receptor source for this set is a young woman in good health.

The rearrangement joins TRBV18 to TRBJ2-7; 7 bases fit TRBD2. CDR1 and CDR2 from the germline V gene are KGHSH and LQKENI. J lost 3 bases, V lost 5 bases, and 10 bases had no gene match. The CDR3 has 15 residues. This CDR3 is CASSVRLAAYYEQYF. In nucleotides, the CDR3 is TGTGCCAGCTCAGTCCGGCTAGCGGCATACTACGAGCAGTACTTC.

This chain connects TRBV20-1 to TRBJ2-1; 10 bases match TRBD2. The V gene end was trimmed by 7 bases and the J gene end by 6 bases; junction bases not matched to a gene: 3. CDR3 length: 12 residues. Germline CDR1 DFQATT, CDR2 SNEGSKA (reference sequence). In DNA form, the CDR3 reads TGCAGTGAGGGGACTAGCGTCAATGAGCAGTTCTTC. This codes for CSEGTSVNEQFF.

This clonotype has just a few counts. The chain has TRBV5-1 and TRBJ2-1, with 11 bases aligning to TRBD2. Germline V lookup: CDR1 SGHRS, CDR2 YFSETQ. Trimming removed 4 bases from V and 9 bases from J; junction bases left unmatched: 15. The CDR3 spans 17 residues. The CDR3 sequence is CASSPEARLAGIGEQFF. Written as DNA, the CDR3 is TGCGCCAGCAGCCCCGAGGCTAGACTAGCGGGAATAGGTGAGCAGTTCTTC. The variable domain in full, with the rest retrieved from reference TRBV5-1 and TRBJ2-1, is KAGVTQTPRYLIKTRGQQVTLSCSPISGHRSVSWYQQTPGQGLQFLFEYFSETQRNKGNFPGRFSGRQFSNSRSEMNVSTLELGDSALYLCASSPEARLAGIGEQFFGPGTRLTVL.

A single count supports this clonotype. The CDR3 sequence: CASGPQRTSNQPQHF. The CDR3, as DNA: TGTGCTAGTGGGCCCCAGAGGACGAGCAATCAGCCCCAGCATTTT. The chain recombines TRBV12-5 with TRBJ1-5; the D is unclear. CDR3 size: 15 residues. Germline assignment: CDR1 LGHNT and CDR2 FRNRAP. The V end was cut by 6 bases, the J end by 1 base, with 13 bases between.

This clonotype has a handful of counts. The CDR3 coding sequence is TGTGCCAGCAGCGGAGGACAGGTCGGCAACTATGGCTACACCTTC. Its protein product is CASSGGQVGNYGYTF. The rearrangement links TRBV9 to TRBJ1-2; 7 positions agree with TRBD1. The trim removed 3 bases at V and 2 bases at J, leaving 7 bases unmatched. The CDR3 totals 15 residues. The V gene's germline CDR1 is SGDLS and CDR2 YYNGEE.

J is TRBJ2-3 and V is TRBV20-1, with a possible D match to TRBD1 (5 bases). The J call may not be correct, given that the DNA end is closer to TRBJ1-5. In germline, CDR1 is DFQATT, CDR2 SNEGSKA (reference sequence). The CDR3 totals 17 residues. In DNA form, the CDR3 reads TGCAGTGTTAGGGACCCTGGGACTAGCGGGAGAGCAGATACGCAGCATTTT. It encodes CSVRDPGTSGRADTQHF.

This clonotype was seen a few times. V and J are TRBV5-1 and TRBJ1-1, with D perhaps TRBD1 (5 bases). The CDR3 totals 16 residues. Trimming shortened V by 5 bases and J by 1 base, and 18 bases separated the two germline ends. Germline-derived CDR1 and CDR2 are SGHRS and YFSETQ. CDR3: CASRTASWQGNTEAFF. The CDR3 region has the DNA TGCGCCAGCAGAACGGCATCGTGGCAGGGGAACACTGAAGCTTTCTTT.

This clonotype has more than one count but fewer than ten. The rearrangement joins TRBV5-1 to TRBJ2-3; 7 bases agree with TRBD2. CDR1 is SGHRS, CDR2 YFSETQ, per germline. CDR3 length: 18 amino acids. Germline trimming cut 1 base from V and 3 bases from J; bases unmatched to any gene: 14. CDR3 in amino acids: CASSLYMRGGGVTDTQYF. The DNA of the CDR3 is TGCGCCAGCAGCTTGTACATGCGCGGCGGGGGAGTTACAGATACGCAGTATTTT.

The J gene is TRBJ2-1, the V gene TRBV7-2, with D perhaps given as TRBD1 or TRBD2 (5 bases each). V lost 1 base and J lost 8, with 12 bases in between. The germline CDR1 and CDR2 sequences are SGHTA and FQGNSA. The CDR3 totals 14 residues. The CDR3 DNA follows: TGTGCCAGCAGCTTAGGAGGGACCGCGGATGAGCAGTTCTTC. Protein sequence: CASSLGGTADEQFF.

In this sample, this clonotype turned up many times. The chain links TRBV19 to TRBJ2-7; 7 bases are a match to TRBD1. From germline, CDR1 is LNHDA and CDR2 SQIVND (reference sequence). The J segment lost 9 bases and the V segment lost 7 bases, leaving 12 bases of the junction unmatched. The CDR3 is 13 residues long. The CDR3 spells CASTEMTGMRQYF. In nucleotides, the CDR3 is TGTGCCAGTACCGAGATGACAGGGATGAGGCAGTACTTC. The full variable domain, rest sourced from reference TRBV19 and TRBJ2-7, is DGGITQSPKYLFRKEGQNVTLSCEQNLNHDAMYWYRQDPGQGLRLIYYSQIVNDFQKGDIAEGYSVSREKKESFPLTVTSAQKNPTAFYLCASTEMTGMRQYFGPGTRLTVT.